These 29 T cell receptor beta chains share one sample of origin, sequenced in a study of neurological immune-mediated disorders (dated by TCRdb to between 2017 and 2020). The library was obtained by 5' RACE. The instrument given in TCRdb is Illumina HiSeq 2500. TCRdb cleaned the public reads at Q25 with fastp, built clones with MiXCR and kept in-frame beta chains. A single entry per CDR3 protein holds the most common genes and DNA from its merged rows. Recorded for this sample are 30,000 to 45,000 distinct CDR3 sequences; approximately 10% of them occurred a single time. Around 7% of the sample lies in the top ten. Sequencing was carried out using PBMCs. The receptors come from a woman between 25 and 40 years old with HTLV-1-associated myelopathy (HAM/TSP).

Regarding this clonotype: The DNA is omitted, as the CDR3 cannot be located on it reliably, and the CDR3 follows TCRdb's listing. The rearrangement joins TRBV5-6 to TRBJ2-3; TRBD2 is taken as the D call from the table, unchecked against the DNA. Termini included, the CDR3 measures 20 amino acids. In germline, CDR1 is SGHDT, CDR2 YYEEEE. This CDR3 is CASSFYICSLLAGVTDTQYF.

This clonotype was detected ten times or more. CDR3 DNA sequence: TGTGCCAGCAGTGATTTAGGCAGGTTCTATGGCTACACCTTC. Its translation: CASSDLGRFYGYTF. The J gene is TRBJ1-2, the V gene TRBV6-1; D not certain. The CDR3 contains 14 residues. Deletions cut 3 bases from V and 4 bases from J, with 12 bases between. Germline V CDR1 and CDR2: MNHNS, SASEGT.

In this sample, this clonotype turned up many times. The V gene is TRBV5-1, the J gene TRBJ1-1; 7 positions match TRBD1. The germline CDR1 and CDR2 sequences are SGHRS and YFSETQ. The CDR3 is 15 amino acids. V was pared by 2 bases and J by 1 base, with 5 bases of the junction left unmatched. The CDR3 is CASSFRQGTNTEAFF. The CDR3 DNA reads TGCGCCAGCAGCTTCAGACAGGGAACGAACACTGAAGCTTTCTTT.

This chain connects TRBV29-1 to TRBJ1-4, with TRBD1 matching 7 bases. The CDR3 spans 13 residues. Germline loops: CDR1 SQVTM, CDR2 ANQGSEA. Trimming took 7 bases from V and 8 from J; bases not matched to a gene: 10. DNA of the CDR3: TGCAGCGCCTCGAGTACAGGGGCGGAAAAACTGTTTTTT. Translating gives CSASSTGAEKLFF.

This clonotype came up many times. This chain connects TRBV20-1 to TRBJ1-5; the D is unclear. With 6 bases removed from V and 6 bases from J, the gap between germline ends came to 24 bases. Germline V gene sequence: CDR1 DFQATT, CDR2 SNEGSKA (reference sequence). The CDR3 totals 16 residues. The CDR3 DNA is TGCAGTGCCAAGAGGGCAGCCACAGCCCCTACTCAGCCCCAGCATTTT. Translated: CSAKRAATAPTQPQHF.

This clonotype was detected many times. The V call is TRBV12-3 or TRBV12-4, the J call TRBJ2-1; 14 bases are shared with TRBD2. The CDR3 has 16 amino acids. V was pared by 3 bases and J by 7 bases, with 5 bases of the junction left unmatched. The CDR3 region has the DNA TGTGCCAGCAGTTTGATGAGGACTAGCGGGGGGAATGAGCAGTTCTTC. Its protein product is CASSLMRTSGGNEQFF.

This clonotype was seen at least ten times. The J gene is TRBJ2-1, the V gene TRBV20-1; D uncertain. The CDR3 runs 15 residues. The germline V gene encodes CDR1 DFQATT and CDR2 SNEGSKA (reference sequence). V was shortened by 6 bases and J by 5 bases, with 20 bases between the two germline ends. CDR3 sequence (DNA): TGCAGTGCCCGCCCCGGGTTAGCCGTCCACAATGAGCAGTTCTTC. It codes for CSARPGLAVHNEQFF.

The sample holds many counts of this clonotype. The V gene is TRBV15, the J gene TRBJ2-7; maybe TRBD2 (6 bases). Germline-derived CDR1 and CDR2 are LNHNV and YYDKDF (reference sequence). The CDR3 has 15 amino acids. Trimming cost V 0 bases and J 0 bases, with 9 bases left between them. CDR3 loop: CATSRERDHSYEQYF. DNA of the CDR3: TGTGCCACCAGCAGAGAGCGGGACCACTCCTACGAGCAGTACTTC. The full variable domain, rest sourced from reference TRBV15 and TRBJ2-7, is DAMVIQNPRYQVTQFGKPVTLSCSQTLNHNVMYWYQQKSSQAPKLLFHYYDKDFNNEADTPDNFQSRRPNTSFCFLDIRSPGLGDTAMYLCATSRERDHSYEQYFGPGTRLTVT.

This clonotype was detected many times. The chain employs TRBV20-1 and TRBJ2-3; either TRBD1 or TRBD2 may supply D (5 bases each). Germline V gives CDR1 DFQATT, CDR2 SNEGSKA (reference sequence). The germline V and J ends were trimmed by 8 bases and 4 bases, with 13 bases remaining between them. The CDR3 is 12 amino acids. CDR3 region: CSYQKGPDTQYF. In nucleotides, the CDR3 is TGCAGTTACCAAAAGGGACCAGATACGCAGTATTTT.

Many counts were recorded for this clonotype. V and J are TRBV15 and TRBJ2-2, with 8 bases lining up with TRBD1. CDR1 and CDR2 from the germline V gene are LNHNV and YYDKDF (reference sequence). The ends lost 3 bases at V and 3 bases at J; junction bases unmatched: 9. CDR3 length equals 17 residues. CDR3: CATSRGLGQGDTGELFF. The CDR3 nucleotides read TGTGCCACCAGCAGGGGGTTAGGACAGGGAGACACCGGGGAGCTGTTTTTT.

The sample holds many counts of this clonotype. The genes are TRBV20-1 and TRBJ2-5, with D hard to call. This CDR3 has 10 residues. CDR1 is DFQATT and CDR2 is SNEGSKA in the germline V gene (reference sequence). The V end was cut by 6 bases, the J end by 5 bases, with 7 bases between. In DNA form, the CDR3 reads TGCAGTGCCCAGTCGGAGACCCAGTACTTC. Translation gives CSAQSETQYF.

This clonotype was observed at least ten times. The rearrangement links TRBV3-1 to TRBJ1-2; 7 bases line up with TRBD1. This CDR3 contains 15 residues. Germline assignment: CDR1 LGHDT and CDR2 YNNKEL (reference sequence). V lost 0 bases to trimming and J lost 8 bases; unmatched junction nucleotides: 9. The CDR3 protein is CASSQDYATGSGYTF. As DNA, the CDR3 is TGTGCCAGCAGCCAAGATTATGCGACAGGGAGCGGCTACACCTTC.

This clonotype came up many times. V usage is TRBV28 and J usage is TRBJ2-2; 12 bases are shared with TRBD2. The CDR3 extends over 16 amino acids. Germline CDR1 is MDHEN and CDR2 is SYDVKM. With V trimmed by 6 bases and J by 0 bases, 2 bases remained unmatched. CDR3 sequence (DNA): TGTGCCAGCAGACTAGCGGGGGGACCGAACACCGGGGAGCTGTTTTTT. It codes for CASRLAGGPNTGELFF.

There are many counts of this clonotype. The rearrangement joins TRBV20-1 to TRBJ2-3, with 16 bases aligning to TRBD2. Germline V gives CDR1 DFQATT, CDR2 SNEGSKA (reference sequence). The trim removed 3 bases at V and 2 bases at J, leaving 5 bases unmatched. The CDR3 sequence is 17 residues long. Here the CDR3 reads CSARAGLAGGVTDTQYF. DNA for the CDR3: TGCAGTGCTAGGGCGGGACTAGCGGGGGGGGTCACAGATACGCAGTATTTT.

This clonotype was detected many times. The gene calls are TRBV6-5 and TRBJ2-7; 7 nucleotides align to TRBD1. Germline loops: CDR1 MNHEY, CDR2 SVGAGI. After removal of 5 bases from V and 6 bases from J, the junction contained 10 bases not matched to a gene. CDR3 length equals 14 residues. The CDR3 here is CASSADRASREQYF. The CDR3 coding sequence is TGTGCCAGCAGTGCTGACAGGGCCTCACGCGAGCAGTACTTC.

The sample holds many counts of this clonotype. The chain carries TRBV20-1 and TRBJ1-6, with D perhaps TRBD1 (6 bases). Germline CDR1 DFQATT, CDR2 SNEGSKA (reference sequence). V was pared by 5 bases and J by 6 bases, with 14 bases between. CDR3 length: 14 amino acids. This CDR3 reads CSARGGGRNSPLHF. The CDR3 DNA follows: TGCAGTGCTCGGGGGGGGGGGCGTAATTCACCCCTCCACTTT.

V is TRBV5-1 and J is TRBJ2-7; no clear D. The V and J ends lost 6 bases and 4 bases respectively, with 5 bases between them. Germline V CDR1 and CDR2: SGHRS, YFSETQ. The CDR3 covers 10 residues. The CDR3 nucleotides read TGCGCCAGCATATCTTACGAGCAGTACTTC. Translated: CASISYEQYF.

This clonotype was recorded at least ten times. This rearrangement joins TRBV5-1 to TRBJ2-2; 9 bases align to TRBD1. The CDR3 runs to 18 residues. Germline V gene sequence: CDR1 SGHRS, CDR2 YFSETQ. V lost 2 bases to trimming and J lost 0 bases; unmatched junction nucleotides: 8. Here the CDR3 reads CASSLISGTGTNTGELFF. The CDR3 DNA reads as TGCGCCAGCAGCTTAATATCCGGGACAGGGACGAACACCGGGGAGCTGTTTTTT.

This clonotype has ten or more counts. The rearrangement links TRBV7-2 to TRBJ1-2; a possible D gene is TRBD1 (5 bases). Between the trimmed V and J ends, which lost 3 bases and 8 bases, there was a span of 13 bases. From germline, CDR1 is SGHTA and CDR2 FQGNSA. The CDR3 has 13 amino acids. CDR3 protein: CASSLGLPGGYTF. For the CDR3, the DNA is TGTGCCAGCAGCTTGGGGCTCCCTGGAGGCTACACCTTC.

This clonotype was seen repeatedly, ten times or more. The rearrangement uses TRBV20-1 and TRBJ2-1; 7 nucleotides match TRBD2. J lost 3 bases, V lost 6 bases, and 8 bases had no gene match. The CDR3 loop spans 14 amino acids. Germline CDR1 is DFQATT and CDR2 is SNEGSKA (reference sequence). CDR3 coding DNA: TGCAGTGCCCGGGGTGGGGGGGTCTACAATGAGCAGTTCTTC. This encodes CSARGGGVYNEQFF.

This clonotype was observed many times. This chain connects TRBV20-1 to TRBJ2-7; 9 nucleotides align to TRBD2. This CDR3 is 15 amino acids long. Per the germline V gene, CDR1 is DFQATT and CDR2 is SNEGSKA (reference sequence). The V and J ends lost 3 bases and 2 bases, in that order; junction bases with no gene match: 8. Here the CDR3 reads CSARESGGGAYEQYF. The DNA for the CDR3 is TGCAGTGCTAGGGAGTCGGGCGGGGGGGCCTACGAGCAGTACTTC.

This clonotype was seen ten or more times. This chain connects TRBV25-1 to TRBJ2-7, with 10 bases matching TRBD1. CDR1 and CDR2 (germline): MGHDK, SYGVNS. The CDR3 has 14 amino acids. Trimming took 1 base from V and 5 from J; bases not matched to a gene: 2. The CDR3 sequence is CASSELGTGDEQYF. DNA of the CDR3: TGTGCCAGCAGTGAATTAGGGACAGGGGACGAGCAGTACTTC.

This clonotype turned up a few times. This chain connects TRBV20-1 to TRBJ1-6; D is perhaps TRBD1 (5 bases). The CDR3 totals 14 residues. Germline V gives CDR1 DFQATT, CDR2 SNEGSKA (reference sequence). With 3 bases removed from V and 12 bases from J, the gap between germline ends came to 18 bases. The CDR3 reads CSASPSRDGRPLHF. Written as DNA, the CDR3 is TGCAGTGCTAGTCCCAGTCGGGACGGGCGACCCCTCCACTTT.

Ten or more counts support this clonotype. The V and J genes are TRBV6-5 and TRBJ1-1; TRBD1 agrees at 9 bases. The CDR3 contains 15 residues. V was clipped by 5 bases and J by 0 bases; unmatched bases: 4. The germline V gene has CDR1 MNHEY and CDR2 SVGAGI. DNA of the CDR3: TGTGCCAGCAGTATACAGGGGGCTATGAACACTGAAGCTTTCTTT. Its protein product is CASSIQGAMNTEAFF.

A note on this clonotype: One end of the junction varies from germline; a read error may be responsible. The V call is TRBV12-3 or TRBV12-4, the J call TRBJ2-2; D not resolved. There are 14 residues in the CDR3. The CDR3 loop reads CASSLVGTSGQLFF. For the CDR3, the DNA is TGTGCCAGCAGTTTAGTAGGCACGTCCGGGCAGCTGTTTTTT.

This clonotype was seen repeatedly, ten times or more. The chain uses TRBV29-1 and TRBJ2-7; 13 bases match TRBD2. The CDR3 loop spans 17 amino acids. CDR1 and CDR2 from the germline V gene are SQVTM and ANQGSEA. V dropped 0 bases and J dropped 1; count of bases not matched to a gene: 6. CDR3 in amino acids: CSVEDPGLAGLSYEQYF. CDR3 nucleotide sequence: TGCAGCGTTGAAGATCCGGGACTAGCGGGACTATCCTACGAGCAGTACTTC.

This rearrangement joins TRBV5-1 to TRBJ2-7; 9 positions match TRBD1. The CDR3 spans 13 residues. Germline CDR1 reads SGHRS; CDR2 reads YFSETQ. The J segment lost 4 bases and the V segment lost 4 bases, leaving 3 bases of the junction unmatched. This CDR3 is CASSPDRGYEQYF. The CDR3 DNA sequence: TGCGCCAGCAGCCCGGACAGGGGATACGAGCAGTACTTC.

This clonotype was recorded at least ten times. This rearrangement joins TRBV12-3 or TRBV12-4 to TRBJ2-7, with D unresolved. With 5 bases removed from V and 6 bases from J, the gap between germline ends came to 14 bases. This CDR3 has 13 residues. CDR3 sequence (DNA): TGTGCCAGCAGTCAGTCCCGCGGCGGCGAGCAGTACTTC. It translates to CASSQSRGGEQYF.

This clonotype was recorded at least ten times. The chain recombines TRBV20-1 with TRBJ2-3, with D perhaps matching TRBD1 (6 bases). The germline V gene has CDR1 DFQATT and CDR2 SNEGSKA (reference sequence). Between the trimmed V and J ends, which lost 5 bases and 0 bases, there was a span of 18 bases. The CDR3 totals 16 residues. CDR3 amino acids: CSARRQVPTSTDTQYF. As DNA, the CDR3 is TGCAGTGCTCGAAGACAGGTCCCGACGAGCACAGATACGCAGTATTTT.